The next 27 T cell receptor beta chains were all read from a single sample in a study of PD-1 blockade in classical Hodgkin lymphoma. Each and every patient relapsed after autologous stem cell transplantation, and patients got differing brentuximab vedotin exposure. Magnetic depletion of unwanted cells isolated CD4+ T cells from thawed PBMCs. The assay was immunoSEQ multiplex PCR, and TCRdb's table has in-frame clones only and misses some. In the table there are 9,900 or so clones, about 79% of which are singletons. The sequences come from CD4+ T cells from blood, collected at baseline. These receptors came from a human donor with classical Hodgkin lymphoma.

CDR3 sequence reads: CASSEQDGLNTEAFF. CDR3 in DNA: TGCGCCAGCAGCGAACAAGACGGTTTGAACACTGAAGCTTTCTTT. The rearrangement links TRBV5-1 to TRBJ1-1; unclear D gene. Per the germline V gene, CDR1 is SGHRS and CDR2 is YFSETQ. Deletions cut 4 bases from V and 0 bases from J, with 13 bases between. The CDR3 sequence is 15 residues long.

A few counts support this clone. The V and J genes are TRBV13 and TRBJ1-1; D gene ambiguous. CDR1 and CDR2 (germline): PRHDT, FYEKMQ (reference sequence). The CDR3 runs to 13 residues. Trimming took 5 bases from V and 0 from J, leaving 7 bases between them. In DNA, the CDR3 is TGTGCCAGCAGCCGTAGCATGAACACTGAAGCTTTCTTT. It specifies CASSRSMNTEAFF.

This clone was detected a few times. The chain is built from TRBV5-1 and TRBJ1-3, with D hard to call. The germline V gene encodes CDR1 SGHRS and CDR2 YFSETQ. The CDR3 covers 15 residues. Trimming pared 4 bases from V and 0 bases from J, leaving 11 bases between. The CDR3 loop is CASSGDGRSGNTIYF. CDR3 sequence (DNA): TGCGCCAGCAGCGGAGACGGCCGCTCTGGAAACACCATATATTTT.

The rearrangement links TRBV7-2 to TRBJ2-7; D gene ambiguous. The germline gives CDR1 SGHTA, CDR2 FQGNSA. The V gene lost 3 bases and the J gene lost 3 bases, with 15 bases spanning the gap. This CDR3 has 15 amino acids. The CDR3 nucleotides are TGTGCCAGCAGCTTTAGTACGCAGAGCCGCTACGAGCAGTACTTC. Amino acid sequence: CASSFSTQSRYEQYF.

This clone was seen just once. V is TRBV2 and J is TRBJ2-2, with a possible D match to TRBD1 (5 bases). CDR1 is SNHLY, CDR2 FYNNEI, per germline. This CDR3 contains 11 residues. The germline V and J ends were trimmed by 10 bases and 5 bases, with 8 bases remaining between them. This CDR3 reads CATQGTGELFF. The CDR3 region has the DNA TGTGCCACGCAGGGTACCGGGGAGCTGTTTTTT. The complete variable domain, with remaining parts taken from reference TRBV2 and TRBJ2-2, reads EPEVTQTPSHQVTQMGQEVILRCVPISNHLYFYWYRQILGQKVEFLVSFYNNEISEKSEIFDDQFSVERPDGSNFTLKIRSTKLEDSAMYFCATQGTGELFFGEGSRLTVL.

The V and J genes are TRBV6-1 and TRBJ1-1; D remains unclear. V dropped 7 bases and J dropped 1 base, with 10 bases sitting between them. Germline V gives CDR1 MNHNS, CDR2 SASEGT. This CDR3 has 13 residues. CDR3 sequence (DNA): TGTGCCAGCAAAGGCGACTGGAACACTGAAGCTTTCTTT. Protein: CASKGDWNTEAFF.

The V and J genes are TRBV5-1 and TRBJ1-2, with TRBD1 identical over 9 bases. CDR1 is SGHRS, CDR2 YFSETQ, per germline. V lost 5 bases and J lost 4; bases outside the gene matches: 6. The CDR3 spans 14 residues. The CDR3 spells CASSSQGAGYGYTF. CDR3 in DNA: TGCGCCAGCAGTTCACAGGGGGCGGGCTATGGCTACACCTTC.

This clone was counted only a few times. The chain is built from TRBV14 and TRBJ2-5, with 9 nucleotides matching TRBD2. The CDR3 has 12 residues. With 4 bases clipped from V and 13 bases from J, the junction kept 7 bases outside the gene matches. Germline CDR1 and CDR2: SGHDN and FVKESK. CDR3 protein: CASSLGLAGVYF. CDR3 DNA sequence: TGTGCCAGCAGCCTGGGATTAGCGGGAGTGTACTTC.

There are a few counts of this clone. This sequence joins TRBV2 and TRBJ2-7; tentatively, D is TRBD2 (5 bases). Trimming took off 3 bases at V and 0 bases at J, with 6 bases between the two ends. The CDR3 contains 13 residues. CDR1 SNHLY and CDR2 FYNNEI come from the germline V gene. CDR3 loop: CASSDGSSYEQYF. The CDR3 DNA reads TGTGCCAGCAGTGATGGGAGCTCCTACGAGCAGTACTTC. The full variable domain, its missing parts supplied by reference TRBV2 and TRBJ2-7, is EPEVTQTPSHQVTQMGQEVILRCVPISNHLYFYWYRQILGQKVEFLVSFYNNEISEKSEIFDDQFSVERPDGSNFTLKIRSTKLEDSAMYFCASSDGSSYEQYFGPGTRLTVT.

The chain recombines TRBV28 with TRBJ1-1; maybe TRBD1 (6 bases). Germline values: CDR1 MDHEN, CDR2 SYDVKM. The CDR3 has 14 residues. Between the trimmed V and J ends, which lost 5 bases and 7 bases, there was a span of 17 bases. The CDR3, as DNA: TGTGCCAGCAGTAGGACAGCGATACCGATTGAAGCTTTCTTT. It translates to CASSRTAIPIEAFF.

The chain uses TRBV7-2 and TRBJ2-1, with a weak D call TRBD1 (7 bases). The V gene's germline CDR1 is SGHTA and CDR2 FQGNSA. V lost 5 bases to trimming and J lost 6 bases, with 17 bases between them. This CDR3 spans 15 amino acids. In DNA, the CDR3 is TGTGCCAGCAGCCCCGCGGGACAGTCGGGCAATGAGCAGTTCTTC. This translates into CASSPAGQSGNEQFF. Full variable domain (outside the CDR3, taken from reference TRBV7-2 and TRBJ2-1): GAGVSQSPSNKVTEKGKDVELRCDPISGHTALYWYRQSLGQGLEFLIYFQGNSAPDKSGLPSDRFSAERTGGSVSTLTIQRTQQEDSAVYLCASSPAGQSGNEQFFGPGTRLTVL.

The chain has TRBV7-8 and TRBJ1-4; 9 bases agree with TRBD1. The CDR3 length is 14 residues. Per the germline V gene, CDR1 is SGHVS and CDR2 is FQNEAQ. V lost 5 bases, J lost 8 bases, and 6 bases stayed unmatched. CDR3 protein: CASSTGQGGEKLFF. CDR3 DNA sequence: TGTGCCAGCAGCACGGGACAGGGAGGAGAAAAACTGTTTTTT.

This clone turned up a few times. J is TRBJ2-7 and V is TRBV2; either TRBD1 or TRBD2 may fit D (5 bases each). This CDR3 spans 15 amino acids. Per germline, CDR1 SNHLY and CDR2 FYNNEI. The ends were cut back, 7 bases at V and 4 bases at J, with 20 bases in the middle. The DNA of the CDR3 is TGTGCCAGCAACTTCCGCCGGGGCCGACAGTACGAGCAGTACTTC. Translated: CASNFRRGRQYEQYF.

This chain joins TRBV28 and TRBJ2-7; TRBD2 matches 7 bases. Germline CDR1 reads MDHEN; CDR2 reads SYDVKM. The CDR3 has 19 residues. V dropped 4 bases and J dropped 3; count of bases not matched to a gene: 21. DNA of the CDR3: TGTGCCAGCAGTTCACCGGGGGAGGGTTGGAGGGAGACTAGCTACGAGCAGTACTTC. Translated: CASSSPGEGWRETSYEQYF.

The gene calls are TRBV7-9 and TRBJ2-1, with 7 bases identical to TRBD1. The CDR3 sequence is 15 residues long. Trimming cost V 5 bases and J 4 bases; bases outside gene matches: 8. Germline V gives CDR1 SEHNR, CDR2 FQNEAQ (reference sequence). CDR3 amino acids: CASSPRTGPYNEQFF. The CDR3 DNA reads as TGTGCCAGCAGCCCACGGACAGGACCGTACAATGAGCAGTTCTTC.

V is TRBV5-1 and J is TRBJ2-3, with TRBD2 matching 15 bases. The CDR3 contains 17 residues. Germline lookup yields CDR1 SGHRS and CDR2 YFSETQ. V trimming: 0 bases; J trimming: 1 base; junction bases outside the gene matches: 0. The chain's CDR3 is CASSLGTSGRGTDTQYF. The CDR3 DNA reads TGCGCCAGCAGCTTGGGGACTAGCGGGAGGGGCACAGATACGCAGTATTTT.

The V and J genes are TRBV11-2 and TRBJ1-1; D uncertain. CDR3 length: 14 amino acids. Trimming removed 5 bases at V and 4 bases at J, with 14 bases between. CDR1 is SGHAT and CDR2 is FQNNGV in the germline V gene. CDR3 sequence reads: CASSARVLATEAFF. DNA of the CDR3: TGTGCCAGCAGCGCAAGGGTACTGGCCACTGAAGCTTTCTTT.

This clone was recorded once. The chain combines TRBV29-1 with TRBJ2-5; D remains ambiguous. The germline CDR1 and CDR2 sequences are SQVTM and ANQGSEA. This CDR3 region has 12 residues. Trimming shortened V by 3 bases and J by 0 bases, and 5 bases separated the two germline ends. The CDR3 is CSVDGYQETQYF. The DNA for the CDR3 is TGCAGCGTTGACGGGTACCAAGAGACCCAGTACTTC. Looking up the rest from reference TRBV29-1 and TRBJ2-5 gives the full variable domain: SAVISQKPSRDICQRGTSLTIQCQVDSQVTMMFWYRQQPGQSLTLIATANQGSEATYESGFVIDKFPISRPNLTFSTLTVSNMSPEDSSIYLCSVDGYQETQYFGPGTRLLVL.

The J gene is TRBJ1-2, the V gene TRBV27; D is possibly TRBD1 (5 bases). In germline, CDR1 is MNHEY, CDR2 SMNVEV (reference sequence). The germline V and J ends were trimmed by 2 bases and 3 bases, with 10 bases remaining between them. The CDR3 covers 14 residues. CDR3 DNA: TGTGCCAGCAGTTTACGGGACGGGGACTATGGCTACACCTTC. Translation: CASSLRDGDYGYTF.

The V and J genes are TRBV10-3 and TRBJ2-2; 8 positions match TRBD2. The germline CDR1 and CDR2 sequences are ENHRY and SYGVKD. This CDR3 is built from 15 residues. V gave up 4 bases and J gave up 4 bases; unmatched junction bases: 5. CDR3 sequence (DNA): TGTGCCATCAGTGGGCTAAGCGGGAGCACCGGGGAGCTGTTTTTT. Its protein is CAISGLSGSTGELFF.

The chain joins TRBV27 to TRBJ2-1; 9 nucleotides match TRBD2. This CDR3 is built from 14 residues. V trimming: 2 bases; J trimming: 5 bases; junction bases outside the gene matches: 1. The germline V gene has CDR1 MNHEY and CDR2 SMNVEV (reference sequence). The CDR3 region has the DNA TGTGCCAGCAGTTTAGCGGGAGGGGACAATGAGCAGTTCTTC. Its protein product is CASSLAGGDNEQFF.

The CDR3 here is CASSITPAGVTAEQFF. The CDR3 DNA reads as TGTGCCAGTAGTATAACCCCAGCGGGAGTCACCGCTGAGCAGTTCTTC. The chain is built from TRBV19 and TRBJ2-1; 8 nucleotides match TRBD2. Germline trimming cut 2 bases from V and 9 bases from J; bases unmatched to any gene: 12. The germline V gene encodes CDR1 LNHDA and CDR2 SQIVND (reference sequence). The CDR3 consists of 16 residues.

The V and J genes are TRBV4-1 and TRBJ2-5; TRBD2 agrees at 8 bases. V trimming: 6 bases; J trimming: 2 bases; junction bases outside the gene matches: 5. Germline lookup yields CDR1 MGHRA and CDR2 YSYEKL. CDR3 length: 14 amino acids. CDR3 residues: CASSISGTQETQYF. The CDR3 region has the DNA TGCGCCAGCAGTATTAGCGGGACACAAGAGACCCAGTACTTC.

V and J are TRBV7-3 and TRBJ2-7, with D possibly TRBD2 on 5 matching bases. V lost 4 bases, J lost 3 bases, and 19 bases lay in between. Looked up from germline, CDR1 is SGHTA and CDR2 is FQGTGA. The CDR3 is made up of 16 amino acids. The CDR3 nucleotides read TGTGCCAGCAGCTCAATGGGATACGGGGTAAGCTACGAGCAGTACTTC. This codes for CASSSMGYGVSYEQYF.

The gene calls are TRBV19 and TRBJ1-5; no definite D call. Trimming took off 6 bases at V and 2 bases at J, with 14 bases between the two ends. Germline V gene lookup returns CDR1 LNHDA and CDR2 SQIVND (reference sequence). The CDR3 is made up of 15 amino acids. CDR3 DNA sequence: TGTGCCAGTAGGGCTAGTGGGCTGGGCAATCAGCCCCAGCATTTT. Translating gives CASRASGLGNQPQHF.

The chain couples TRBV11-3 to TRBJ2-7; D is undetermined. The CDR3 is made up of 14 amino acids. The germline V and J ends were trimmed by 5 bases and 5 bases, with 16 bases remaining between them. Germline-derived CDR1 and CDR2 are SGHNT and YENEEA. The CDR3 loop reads CASSPGPHGNEQYF. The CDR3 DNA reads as TGTGCCAGCAGCCCTGGACCACACGGTAACGAGCAGTACTTC.

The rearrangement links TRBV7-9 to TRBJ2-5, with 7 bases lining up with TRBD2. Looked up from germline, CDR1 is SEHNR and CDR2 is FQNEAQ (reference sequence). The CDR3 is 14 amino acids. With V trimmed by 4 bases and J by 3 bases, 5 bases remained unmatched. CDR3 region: CASSSGLPEETQYF. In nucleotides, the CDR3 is TGTGCCAGCAGCTCGGGACTACCCGAAGAGACCCAGTACTTC.